Here is one T cell receptor beta chain with its context. V shed 6 bases and J 2 bases; nucleotides not matched to a gene: 3. Germline V lookup: CDR1 SGHAT, CDR2 FQNNGV. CDR3 length equals 13 residues. This sample is drawn from a study of cytomegalovirus exposure and HLA in healthy donors. Researchers ran the PCR with 60 Vbeta and 13 Jbeta primers. Clones were sequenced by immunoSEQ multiplex PCR, and TCRdb holds only the in-frame ones, with some missing. This sample has 150,000 to 200,000 clones, with 60% to 85% found just once. Specimen: PBMCs. The sequence was obtained from a man aged 30 to 39 in good health and CMV-seropositive. V gene TRBV11-2 combines with J gene TRBJ1-2, with 7 bases matching TRBD1. DNA of the CDR3: TGTGCCAGCAGTTCGGGACAGAACTATGGCTACACCTTC. It translates to CASSSGQNYGYTF.